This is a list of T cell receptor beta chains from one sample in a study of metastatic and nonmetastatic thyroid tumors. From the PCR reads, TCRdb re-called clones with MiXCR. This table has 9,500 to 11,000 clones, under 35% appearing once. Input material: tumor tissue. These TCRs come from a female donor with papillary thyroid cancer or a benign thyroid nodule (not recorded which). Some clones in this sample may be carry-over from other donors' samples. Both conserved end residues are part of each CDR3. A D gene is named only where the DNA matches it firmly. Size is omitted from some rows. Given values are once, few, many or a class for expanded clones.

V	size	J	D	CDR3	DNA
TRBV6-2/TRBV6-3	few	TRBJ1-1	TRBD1	CASSYSDRAKPDEAFF	TGTGCCAGCAGTTACTCCGACAGGGCCAAACCCGATGAAGCTTTCTTT
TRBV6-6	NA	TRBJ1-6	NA	CASSYSAGYNSPLHF	TGTGCCAGCAGTTACTCCGCGGGGTATAATTCACCCCTCCACTTT
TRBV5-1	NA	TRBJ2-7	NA	CASILAPDWRSYEQYF	TGCGCCAGCATCTTGGCCCCTGACTGGCGGAGCTACGAGCAGTACTTC
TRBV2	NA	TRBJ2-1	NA	CASSVTSAQFF	TGTGCCAGCAGTGTGACTAGTGCACAGTTCTTC
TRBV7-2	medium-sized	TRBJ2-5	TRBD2	CASSPTTSGFQETQYF	TGTGCCAGCAGCCCGACGACTAGCGGGTTCCAAGAGACCCAGTACTTC
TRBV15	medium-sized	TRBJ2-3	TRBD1	CATSRDLPGQGTDTQYF	TGTGCCACCAGCAGAGATCTGCCGGGACAGGGCACAGATACGCAGTATTTT
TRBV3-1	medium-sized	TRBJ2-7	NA	CASSQDCQTSYEQYF	TGTGCCAGCAGCCAAGACTGCCAGACCTCCTACGAGCAGTACTTC
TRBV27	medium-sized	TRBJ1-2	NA	CASSLRNPGIRGYTF	TGTGCCAGCAGTTTGCGGAATCCGGGTATTCGGGGCTACACCTTC
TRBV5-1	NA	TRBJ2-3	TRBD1	CASSLEQGARSDTQYF	TGCGCCAGCAGCTTGGAACAGGGGGCTCGATCGGATACGCAGTATTTT
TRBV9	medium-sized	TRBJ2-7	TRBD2	CASSPRTRGYEQYF	TGTGCCAGCAGCCCCCGGACTAGGGGTTACGAGCAGTACTTC
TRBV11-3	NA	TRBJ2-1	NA	CASSLGGTYNEQFF	TGTGCCAGCAGCTTAGGGGGGACTTACAATGAGCAGTTCTTC
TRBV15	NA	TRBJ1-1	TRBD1	CATQDRANTEAFF	TGTGCCACCCAAGACAGGGCCAACACTGAAGCTTTCTTT
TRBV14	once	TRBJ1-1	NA	CASSQDSLNTEAFF	TGTGCCAGCAGCCAAGACAGCTTGAACACTGAAGCTTTCTTT
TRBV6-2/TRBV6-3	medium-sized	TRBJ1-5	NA	CASSQTQGLRNQPQHF	TGTGCCAGCAGCCAAACCCAGGGTCTCCGCAATCAGCCCCAGCATTTT
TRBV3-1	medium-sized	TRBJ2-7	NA	CASSQDVVHEQYF	TGTGCCAGCAGCCAAGATGTTGTGCACGAGCAGTACTTC
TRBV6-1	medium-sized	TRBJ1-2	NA	CASSEDRVNYGYTF	TGTGCCAGCAGTGAGGACAGAGTTAACTATGGCTACACCTTC
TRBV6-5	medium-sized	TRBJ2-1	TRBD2	CASSDSGAGGGHEQFF	TGTGCCAGCAGTGACTCGGGAGCGGGAGGGGGTCATGAGCAGTTCTTC
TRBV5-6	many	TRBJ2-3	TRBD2	CASSLSWLAAPGSQYF	TGTGCCAGCAGCTTGTCTTGGCTAGCGGCCCCCGGTTCGCAGTATTTT
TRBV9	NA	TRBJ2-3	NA	CASSVAGLAGADTQYF	TGTGCCAGCAGCGTAGCTGGGCTAGCCGGGGCAGATACGCAGTATTTT
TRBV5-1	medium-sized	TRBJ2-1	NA	CASSPSSRSVDNEQFF	TGCGCCAGCAGCCCGAGCTCTAGAAGTGTGGACAATGAGCAGTTCTTC
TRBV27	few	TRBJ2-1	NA	CASSLTGFNEQFF	TGTGCCAGCAGTTTGACGGGCTTCAATGAGCAGTTCTTC
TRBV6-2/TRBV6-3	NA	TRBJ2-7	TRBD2	CASGLASGNFYEQYF	TGTGCCAGCGGTTTAGCTAGCGGGAACTTTTACGAGCAGTACTTC